This record looks at one T cell receptor beta chain sequence and its context. What it binds is not known. Both 60 Vbeta primers and 13 Jbeta primers went into the PCR. Some clones are missing from TCRdb's copy, which holds only in-frame ones; the method was immunoSEQ multiplex PCR. The sample lists roughly 130,000 clones, approximately 80% occurring once. V was clipped by 2 bases and J by 5 bases, with 9 bases between them. The CDR3 is 13 residues long. Germline CDR1 and CDR2: MNHNY and SVGAGI (reference sequence). This specimen comes from a study of cytomegalovirus exposure and HLA in healthy donors. Study findings and constraints: Most of the TCR beta V segments (in an earlier analysis) were productive either about 87% or about 30% of the time.

Sequences were obtained from PBMCs. The receptor comes from a woman aged 18-29 years in good health and CMV-seropositive. This chain links TRBV6-6 with TRBJ2-5; no reliable D call. The CDR3 here is CASSYEAYETQYF. The CDR3 DNA sequence: TGTGCCAGCAGTTACGAAGCGTACGAGACCCAGTACTTC.